The rows below give T cell receptor beta chains drawn from one sample of a study of cytomegalovirus exposure and HLA in healthy donors. The assay was immunoSEQ multiplex PCR, and TCRdb's table has in-frame clones only and misses some. This sample contains tens of thousands of clones. The sequenced sample was PBMCs. These receptors were taken from a woman aged 35 to 49 in good health and CMV-seropositive. The CDR3 runs from the conserved cysteine through the conserved F or W. D genes are given only for firm matches.

V: TRBV4-2
J: TRBJ2-2
D: .
DNA: TGTGCCAGCAGCCAAGATCGGGGACTGACTACGAACACCGGGGAGCTGTTTTTT
CDR3: CASSQDRGLTTNTGELFF

V: TRBV9
J: TRBJ2-7
D: .
DNA: TGTGCCAGCAGCCCACACGACACCCACTACGAGCAGTACTTC
CDR3: CASSPHDTHYEQYF

V: TRBV5-1
J: TRBJ2-1
D: .
DNA: TGCGCCAGCAGCTTGGATGAGGCTCGCTCCTACAATGAGCAGTTCTTC
CDR3: CASSLDEARSYNEQFF

V: TRBV18
J: TRBJ1-1
D: .
DNA: TGTGCCAGCTCATTAGAATACACTGAAGCTTTCTTT
CDR3: CASSLEYTEAFF

V: TRBV7-3
J: TRBJ2-3
D: .
DNA: TGTGCCAGCAGCCTCACATACACAGATACGCAGTATTTT
CDR3: CASSLTYTDTQYF

V: TRBV6-6
J: TRBJ2-7
D: .
DNA: TGTGCCAGCAGTTACCCAGGGGCCCGGTCCTACGAGCAGTACTTC
CDR3: CASSYPGARSYEQYF

V: TRBV6-5
J: TRBJ2-7
D: TRBD2
DNA: TGTGCCAGCAGCCTTACCGGGACTACCTCCTACGAGCAGTACTTC
CDR3: CASSLTGTTSYEQYF

V: TRBV12-5
J: TRBJ2-7
D: .
DNA: TGTGCTAGTGGTTTGCCCCGCCCCAGCGGCTCCTACGAGCAGTACTTC
CDR3: CASGLPRPSGSYEQYF

V: TRBV19
J: TRBJ1-3
D: TRBD1
DNA: TGTGCCAGTAGTACCGACAGGGAAGGTGGAAACACCATATATTTT
CDR3: CASSTDREGGNTIYF

V: TRBV18
J: TRBJ1-2
D: TRBD1
DNA: TGTGCCAGCTCCCCTAACATTGGACAGGCTGAGGGCTACACCTTC
CDR3: CASSPNIGQAEGYTF

V: TRBV7-2
J: TRBJ2-1
D: .
DNA: TGTGCCAGCAGCTTATATTCGAGCTCCTACAATGAGCAGTTCTTC
CDR3: CASSLYSSSYNEQFF

V: TRBV6-1
J: TRBJ2-7
D: TRBD1
DNA: TGTGCCAGCAGTGACAGACAGGGGCAAGTCGATGAGCAGTACTTC
CDR3: CASSDRQGQVDEQYF

V: TRBV7-3
J: TRBJ2-5
D: .
DNA: TGTGCCAGCAGCTCCCAGCCTAGACAGCTCCAAGAGACCCAGTACTTC
CDR3: CASSSQPRQLQETQYF

V: TRBV25-1
J: TRBJ1-3
D: .
DNA: TGTGCCAGCAGCTGGGGGGGCCCTGGAAACACCATATATTTT
CDR3: CASSWGGPGNTIYF

V: TRBV30
J: TRBJ2-5
D: .
DNA: TGTGCCTGGAGTGAGAGCCGAAAACAAGAGACCCAGTACTTC
CDR3: CAWSESRKQETQYF

V: TRBV6-1
J: TRBJ2-7
D: .
DNA: TGTGCCAGCAGTGAAGTGCGGGCAGGGAGGTACGAGCAGTACTTC
CDR3: CASSEVRAGRYEQYF

V: TRBV30
J: TRBJ1-1
D: TRBD1
DNA: TGTGCCTGGACCGTGGGACAGGGAGTACGGGACACTGAAGCTTTCTTT
CDR3: CAWTVGQGVRDTEAFF

V: TRBV6-1
J: TRBJ2-5
D: TRBD1
DNA: TGTGCCAGCAGTGAGGGGACAGGGCTGGTGGAGACCCAGTACTTC
CDR3: CASSEGTGLVETQYF

V: TRBV19
J: TRBJ2-1
D: TRBD2
DNA: TGTGCCAGTAGTAACCCAGCGGGGCGGGACAATGAGCAGTTCTTC
CDR3: CASSNPAGRDNEQFF

V: TRBV18
J: TRBJ2-1
D: .
DNA: TGTGCCAGCTCACCAGAGACAGGCAATTCCTACAATGAGCAGTTCTTC
CDR3: CASSPETGNSYNEQFF

V: TRBV19
J: TRBJ1-5
D: .
DNA: TGTGCCAGTAGTATGGGGCGTCAGCCCCAGCATTTT
CDR3: CASSMGRQPQHF

V: TRBV6-4
J: TRBJ2-1
D: TRBD2
DNA: TGTGCCAGCAGTGAGACTAGCGGGAGTTTTGGGGGGAATGAGCAGTTCTTC
CDR3: CASSETSGSFGGNEQFF

V: TRBV29-1
J: TRBJ1-3
D: .
DNA: TGCAGCGTTGCAGGTGGAAACACCATATATTTT
CDR3: CSVAGGNTIYF

V: TRBV5-8
J: TRBJ1-2
D: .
DNA: TGTGCCAGCAGCTTGGGCGGATCTAACTATGGCTACACCTTC
CDR3: CASSLGGSNYGYTF

V: TRBV12-5
J: TRBJ2-1
D: .
DNA: TGTGCTAGTGGTACCGGACAGAACAATGAGCAGTTCTTC
CDR3: CASGTGQNNEQFF

V: TRBV6-5
J: TRBJ1-6
D: TRBD1
DNA: TGTGCCAGCAGTTACACCCCCGGGACAGGGTCCTCACCCCTCCACTTT
CDR3: CASSYTPGTGSSPLHF

V: TRBV27
J: TRBJ2-1
D: TRBD2
DNA: TGTGCCAGCAGTCTTTGGGGAGCGGGAGTATACAATGAGCAGTTCTTC
CDR3: CASSLWGAGVYNEQFF

V: TRBV6-1
J: TRBJ2-1
D: .
DNA: TGTGCCAGCAGTGAAGCGAGAGAGAACGATGAGCAGTTCTTC
CDR3: CASSEARENDEQFF

V: TRBV28
J: TRBJ2-7
D: .
DNA: TGTGCCAGCATCCCCCTCCCTGGCAGATCCTACGAGCAGTACTTC
CDR3: CASIPLPGRSYEQYF

V: TRBV7-2
J: TRBJ1-1
D: TRBD1
DNA: TGTGCCAGCAGCTTATTGTACAGGGGGCCTGAAGCTTTCTTT
CDR3: CASSLLYRGPEAFF

V: TRBV5-1
J: TRBJ1-2
D: TRBD1
DNA: TGCGCCAGCAGCTCGGGACAGGACTATGGCTACACCTTC
CDR3: CASSSGQDYGYTF